These 10 T cell receptor beta chains came from one sample sequenced in a study of CD8 T cells in ankylosing spondylitis. General study findings and limits: Within ankylosing spondylitis blood, a TCR beta motif made up of fewer than ten highly homologous variants appeared to be characteristic.

A single record per CDR3 protein comes from TCRdb applying MiXCR to the 5' RACE reads. The table includes 100,000 to 150,000 distinct CDR3 sequences, roughly a sixth detected once. Antigens for these TCRs are unknown. Sequencing input: blood, either unsorted or a sorted T cell fraction (not recorded which). The receptors shown here come from a male donor with ankylosing spondylitis.

This clonotype was seen a handful of times. The rearrangement links TRBV6-1 to TRBJ2-5, with TRBD2 matching 7 bases. The germline V gene has CDR1 MNHNS and CDR2 SASEGT. Trimming removed 1 base from V and 2 bases from J; junction bases left unmatched: 7. The CDR3 totals 16 residues. For the CDR3, the DNA is TGTGCCAGCAGTGAAGAGGCGGGAGTGGGGCAAGAGACCCAGTACTTC. Its translation: CASSEEAGVGQETQYF.

This clonotype was detected many times. The chain combines TRBV29-1 with TRBJ1-5; TRBD1 matches at 7 bases. Germline V lookup: CDR1 SQVTM, CDR2 ANQGSEA. The CDR3 runs 13 residues. Trimming took 7 bases from V and 3 from J; bases not matched to a gene: 6. This CDR3 is CSAGTALNQPQHF. CDR3 nucleotides: TGCAGCGCCGGGACAGCACTCAATCAGCCCCAGCATTTT. The full variable domain, with the rest looked up from reference TRBV29-1 and TRBJ1-5, is SAVISQKPSRDICQRGTSLTIQCQVDSQVTMMFWYRQQPGQSLTLIATANQGSEATYESGFVIDKFPISRPNLTFSTLTVSNMSPEDSSIYLCSAGTALNQPQHFGDGTRLSIL.

The rearrangement uses TRBV7-9 and TRBJ2-7; 9 bases are shared with TRBD2. CDR1 is SEHNR and CDR2 is FQNEAQ in the germline V gene (reference sequence). The CDR3 is 15 residues long. The junction had 10 bases not matched to a gene; V was cut back by 4 bases and J by 6 bases. The CDR3 loop is CASSSRGTSNGEQYF. CDR3 coding DNA: TGTGCCAGCAGCTCCAGAGGGACTAGCAACGGCGAGCAGTACTTC.

The table lists this clonotype with a few counts. The chain links TRBV14 to TRBJ1-6; D is ambiguous. The CDR3 has 15 residues. Trimming left V 0 bases short and J 11 bases short, with 14 bases between. Germline V gene data show CDR1 as SGHDN and CDR2 as FVKESK. The CDR3 is CASSQDPTLGPPLHF. The CDR3 bases are TGTGCCAGCAGCCAAGACCCTACGTTGGGCCCACCCCTCCACTTT.

Turning to this clonotype: A read error is possible here, since a much larger clone lies one base away. J is TRBJ2-3 and V is TRBV10-3; TRBD2 matches at 10 bases. This CDR3 has 16 residues. Per germline, CDR1 ENHRY and CDR2 SYGVKD. The CDR3, as DNA: TGTGGCATCTCCTCCCTTAAAGCGGGAGGGTGGGATACGCAGTATTTT. Protein: CGISSLKAGGWDTQYF.

The V and J genes are TRBV11-2 and TRBJ2-3; TRBD1 or TRBD2 may be the D gene (6 bases each). V lost 2 bases to trimming and J lost 4 bases, with 10 bases between them. CDR1 and CDR2 from the germline V gene are SGHAT and FQNNGV. The CDR3 runs to 14 residues. As DNA, the CDR3 is TGTGCCAGCAGCTTAATTGGGGGGCCAGATACGCAGTATTTT. Translated, it gives CASSLIGGPDTQYF.

V usage is TRBV12-3 or TRBV12-4 and J usage is TRBJ2-1; D is unresolved. This CDR3 contains 13 residues. V lost 3 bases and J 4 bases, leaving 7 bases between the germline ends. The CDR3 spells CASSFLTYNEQFF. The CDR3 coding sequence is TGTGCCAGCAGTTTTTTGACATACAATGAGCAGTTCTTC.

The rearrangement links TRBV7-9 to TRBJ1-1; 7 bases line up with TRBD1. Per germline, CDR1 SEHNR and CDR2 FQNEAQ (reference sequence). The ends lost 1 base at V and 8 bases at J; junction bases unmatched: 4. There are 13 residues in the CDR3. The CDR3 region has the DNA TGTGCCAGCAGCTTAGGCGGACAGGAAGAAGCTTTCTTT. Translated: CASSLGGQEEAFF.

This sequence joins TRBV28 and TRBJ1-1; 11 nucleotides line up with TRBD1. Trimming took 7 bases from V and 7 from J; bases not matched to a gene: 8. Germline CDR1 and CDR2: MDHEN and SYDVKM. There are 14 residues in the CDR3. Here the CDR3 DNA reads TGTGCCAGCAAAGGGACAGGGGGTAAGGGTGAAGCTTTCTTT. It specifies CASKGTGGKGEAFF.

The chain couples TRBV2 to TRBJ1-6; D not resolved. There are 10 residues in the CDR3. Trimming stripped 6 bases from V and 15 bases from J, with 9 bases between. Germline assignment: CDR1 SNHLY and CDR2 FYNNEI. DNA for the CDR3: TGTGCCAGCAGGGGCTCGGGCCTCCACTTT. Amino acids: CASRGSGLHF.